The 19 T cell receptor beta chains in this list originate from one sample, sequenced in a study of shared clonotypes between healthy human individuals. Clones were sequenced by immunoSEQ multiplex PCR, and TCRdb holds only the in-frame ones, with some missing. Counted here are about 330,000 clones, roughly 84% occurring once; the ten biggest clones make up roughly 15%. The material sequenced was memory CD8+ T cells sorted from blood. Subset reported: CD45RO+ cells pooled with CCR7-negative TemRA cells. All receptors derive from a man between 18 and 35 years old in good health.

The chain employs TRBV2 and TRBJ2-7, with D possibly called TRBD1 or TRBD2 (5 bases each). Germline CDR1 and CDR2: SNHLY and FYNNEI. This CDR3 is built from 14 residues. Trimming stripped 8 bases from V and 1 base from J, with 15 bases between. CDR3 coding DNA: TGTGCCAGCGACAGTCTCGAGGGTTCCTACGAGCAGTACTTC. This encodes CASDSLEGSYEQYF.

The chain joins TRBV29-1 to TRBJ2-2; D not resolved. Trimming took 5 bases from V and 3 from J, leaving 4 bases between them. The CDR3 is 11 residues long. Germline CDR1 is SQVTM and CDR2 is ANQGSEA. The CDR3 protein is CSVLYTGELFF. CDR3 in DNA: TGCAGCGTTCTATACACCGGGGAGCTGTTTTTT.

This chain connects TRBV30 to TRBJ2-2, with D possibly TRBD1 on 6 matching bases. Germline V gives CDR1 GTSNPN, CDR2 SVGIG (reference sequence). Trimming removed 3 bases at V and 5 bases at J, with 10 bases between. This CDR3 is 13 amino acids long. As DNA, the CDR3 is TGTGCCTGGAGCTCCACAGGGACCGGGGAGCTGTTTTTT. It codes for CAWSSTGTGELFF.

Here the CDR3 reads CASSDGTGAPTSYNEQFF. The DNA for the CDR3 is TGTGCCAGCAGCGACGGGACAGGGGCCCCGACCTCCTACAATGAGCAGTTCTTC. The chain carries TRBV27 and TRBJ2-1; 10 bases are a match to TRBD1. Germline CDR1 reads MNHEY; CDR2 reads SMNVEV (reference sequence). The V segment lost 6 bases and the J segment 0 bases; nucleotides outside the gene matches: 11. There are 18 residues in the CDR3.

The chain has TRBV6-5 and TRBJ2-5; 11 nucleotides match TRBD1. CDR3 length equals 16 residues. The V gene's germline CDR1 is MNHEY and CDR2 SVGAGI. The ends lost 1 base at V and 3 bases at J; junction bases unmatched: 4. The CDR3 DNA is TGTGCCAGCAGTTACTTCGGGGACAGGGGGGAAGAGACCCAGTACTTC. It is translated as CASSYFGDRGEETQYF.

This clone was counted a single time. The CDR3 region is CASSEALYGLDEKLFF. The CDR3 DNA sequence: TGTGCCAGCAGTGAAGCGCTTTACGGTTTGGATGAAAAACTGTTTTTT. The genes are TRBV6-1 and TRBJ1-4; no clear D gene. Germline V gene data show CDR1 as MNHNS and CDR2 as SASEGT. The CDR3 has 16 residues. Trimming pared 0 bases from V and 6 bases from J, leaving 14 bases between.

This chain connects TRBV9 to TRBJ1-6; D ambiguous. The germline gives CDR1 SGDLS, CDR2 YYNGEE. V was cut by 0 bases and J by 0 bases, with 13 bases left in between. The CDR3 has 18 amino acids. The CDR3 DNA follows: TGTGCCAGCAGCGTAGACGGTAGGAGTTACTCCTATAATTCACCCCTCCACTTT. Translated, it gives CASSVDGRSYSYNSPLHF.

The J gene is TRBJ2-1, the V gene TRBV5-1; D may be TRBD2 (6 bases). The CDR3 contains 17 residues. V lost 4 bases, J lost 4 bases, and 21 bases lay in between. Germline values: CDR1 SGHRS, CDR2 YFSETQ. DNA for the CDR3: TGCGCCAGCAGCCCCCTCCCGGTGAGCGGGTCTTACAATGAGCAGTTCTTC. It specifies CASSPLPVSGSYNEQFF.

This chain links TRBV9 with TRBJ2-5, with D possibly matching TRBD2 (6 bases). The ends were cut back, 0 bases at V and 2 bases at J, with 11 bases in the middle. CDR3 size: 15 residues. Germline V gene data show CDR1 as SGDLS and CDR2 as YYNGEE. DNA for the CDR3: TGTGCCAGCAGCGTAGAGGGACTCGGACAAGAGACCCAGTACTTC. Translated, it gives CASSVEGLGQETQYF.

The chain combines TRBV13 with TRBJ2-7; D gene unclear. The CDR3 extends over 12 amino acids. V was clipped by 3 bases and J by 6 bases, with 9 bases between them. The germline V gene encodes CDR1 PRHDT and CDR2 FYEKMQ (reference sequence). The CDR3 loop reads CASSLPGSEQYF. CDR3 bases: TGTGCCAGCAGCTTGCCAGGCTCCGAGCAGTACTTC.

V gene TRBV6-5 combines with J gene TRBJ1-1; D unresolved. Per the germline V gene, CDR1 is MNHEY and CDR2 is SVGAGI. CDR3 length equals 13 residues. The ends were cut back, 0 bases at V and 4 bases at J, with 6 bases in the middle. The CDR3 sequence: CASSYSIFTEAFF. The CDR3 DNA reads TGTGCCAGCAGTTACTCGATTTTCACTGAAGCTTTCTTT.

This sequence joins TRBV9 and TRBJ2-2; TRBD1 aligns across 7 bases. Germline CDR1 and CDR2: SGDLS and YYNGEE. V dropped 4 bases and J dropped 1; count of bases not matched to a gene: 4. The CDR3 length is 15 residues. The CDR3 loop reads CASSPYRGNTGELFF. The CDR3 coding sequence is TGTGCCAGCAGCCCCTACAGGGGGAACACCGGGGAGCTGTTTTTT.

CDR3 in amino acids: CASSPLAPGTGRYEQYF. The CDR3 DNA sequence: TGTGCCAGCAGCCCCCTAGCTCCCGGGACAGGGAGATACGAGCAGTACTTC. The J gene is TRBJ2-7, the V gene TRBV7-9; 9 positions agree with TRBD1. J was trimmed by 4 bases and V by 5 bases; bases with no gene match: 15. The CDR3 spans 17 residues. In germline, CDR1 is SEHNR, CDR2 FQNEAQ (reference sequence). The full variable domain, its missing parts supplied by reference TRBV7-9 and TRBJ2-7, is DTGVSQNPRHKITKRGQNVTFRCDPISEHNRLYWYRQTLGQGPEFLTYFQNEAQLEKSRLLSDRFSAERPKGSFSTLEIQRTEQGDSAMYLCASSPLAPGTGRYEQYFGPGTRLTVT.

This clone turned up a few times. CDR3 bases: TGTGCCAGCAGGGGGAGGGGTCAAGAGACCCAGTACTTC. Translating it yields CASRGRGQETQYF. This chain uses TRBV2 with TRBJ2-5; 7 bases match TRBD2. J was trimmed by 2 bases and V by 6 bases; bases with no gene match: 3. This CDR3 is 13 amino acids long. Germline CDR1 SNHLY, CDR2 FYNNEI.

V gene TRBV11-2 combines with J gene TRBJ2-2, with TRBD2 matching 7 bases. The germline gives CDR1 SGHAT, CDR2 FQNNGV. The CDR3 covers 15 residues. The J segment lost 2 bases and the V segment lost 4 bases, leaving 4 bases of the junction unmatched. The CDR3 is CASSSSGENTGELFF. CDR3 DNA sequence: TGTGCCAGCAGCTCCAGCGGGGAAAACACCGGGGAGCTGTTTTTT.

The chain joins TRBV6-5 to TRBJ2-3; TRBD1 agrees at 9 bases. CDR1 is MNHEY and CDR2 is SVGAGI in the germline V gene. CDR3 length: 15 amino acids. The ends lost 6 bases at V and 7 bases at J; junction bases unmatched: 11. The CDR3 bases are TGTGCCAGCAGCTCCGGGACAGGGAGAGGGTATACGCAGTATTTT. It is translated as CASSSGTGRGYTQYF.

V is TRBV5-6 and J is TRBJ2-5; 11 bases align to TRBD2. The V gene's germline CDR1 is SGHDT and CDR2 YYEEEE. V shed 0 bases and J 5 bases; nucleotides not matched to a gene: 6. The CDR3 contains 16 residues. The CDR3 here is CASSLGLAGFRETQYF. DNA for the CDR3: TGTGCCAGCAGCTTGGGACTAGCGGGGTTTCGGGAGACCCAGTACTTC. Complete variable domain (other parts from reference TRBV5-6 and TRBJ2-5): DAGVTQSPTHLIKTRGQQVTLRCSPKSGHDTVSWYQQALGQGPQFIFQYYEEEERQRGNFPDRFSGHQFPNYSSELNVNALLLGDSALYLCASSLGLAGFRETQYFGPGTRLLVL.

The CDR3 protein is CASSPRGFWEKLFF. CDR3 bases: TGCGCCAGCAGCCCAAGGGGGTTTTGGGAAAAACTGTTTTTT. This chain uses TRBV4-1 with TRBJ1-4; the D gene is possibly TRBD1 (6 bases). The V and J ends lost 4 bases and 8 bases respectively, with 14 bases between them. Germline V gives CDR1 MGHRA, CDR2 YSYEKL. The length of the CDR3 is 14 residues.

This rearrangement joins TRBV6-5 to TRBJ2-1; no firm D call. The V end lost 4 bases, the J end lost 10 bases, and 11 bases lay between the germline ends. Germline CDR1 and CDR2: MNHEY and SVGAGI. The CDR3 consists of 12 residues. The CDR3 spells CASSLPGLEQFF. The CDR3 DNA reads as TGTGCCAGCAGTTTACCCGGGCTAGAGCAGTTCTTC.